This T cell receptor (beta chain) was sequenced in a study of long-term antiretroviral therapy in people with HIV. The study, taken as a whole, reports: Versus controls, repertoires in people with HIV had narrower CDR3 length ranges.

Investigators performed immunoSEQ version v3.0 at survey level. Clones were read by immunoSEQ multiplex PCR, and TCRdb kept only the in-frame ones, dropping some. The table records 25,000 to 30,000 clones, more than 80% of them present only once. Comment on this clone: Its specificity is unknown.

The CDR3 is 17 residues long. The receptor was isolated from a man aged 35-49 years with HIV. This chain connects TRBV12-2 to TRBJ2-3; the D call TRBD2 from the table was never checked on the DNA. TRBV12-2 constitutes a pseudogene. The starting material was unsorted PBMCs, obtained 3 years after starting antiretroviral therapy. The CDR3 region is CASRLASTGTSTDTQYF. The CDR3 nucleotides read TGTGCAAGTCGCTTAGCCTCGACCGGGACTAGCACAGATACGCAGTATTTT.